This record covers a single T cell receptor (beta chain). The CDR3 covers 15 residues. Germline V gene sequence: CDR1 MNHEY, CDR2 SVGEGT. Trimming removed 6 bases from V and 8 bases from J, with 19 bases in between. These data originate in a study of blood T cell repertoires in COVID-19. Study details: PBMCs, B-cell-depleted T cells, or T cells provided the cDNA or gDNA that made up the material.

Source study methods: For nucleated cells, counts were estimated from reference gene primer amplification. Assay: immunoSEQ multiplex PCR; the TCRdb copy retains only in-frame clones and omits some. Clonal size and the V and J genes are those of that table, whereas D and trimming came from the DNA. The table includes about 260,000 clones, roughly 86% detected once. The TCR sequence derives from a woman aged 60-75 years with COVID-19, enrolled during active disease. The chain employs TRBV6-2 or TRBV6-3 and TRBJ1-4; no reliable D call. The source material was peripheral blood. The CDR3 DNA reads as TGTGCCAGCAGCCCTCTGCGGGCGTCGGGGGAAAAACTGTTTTTT. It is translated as CASSPLRASGEKLFF.